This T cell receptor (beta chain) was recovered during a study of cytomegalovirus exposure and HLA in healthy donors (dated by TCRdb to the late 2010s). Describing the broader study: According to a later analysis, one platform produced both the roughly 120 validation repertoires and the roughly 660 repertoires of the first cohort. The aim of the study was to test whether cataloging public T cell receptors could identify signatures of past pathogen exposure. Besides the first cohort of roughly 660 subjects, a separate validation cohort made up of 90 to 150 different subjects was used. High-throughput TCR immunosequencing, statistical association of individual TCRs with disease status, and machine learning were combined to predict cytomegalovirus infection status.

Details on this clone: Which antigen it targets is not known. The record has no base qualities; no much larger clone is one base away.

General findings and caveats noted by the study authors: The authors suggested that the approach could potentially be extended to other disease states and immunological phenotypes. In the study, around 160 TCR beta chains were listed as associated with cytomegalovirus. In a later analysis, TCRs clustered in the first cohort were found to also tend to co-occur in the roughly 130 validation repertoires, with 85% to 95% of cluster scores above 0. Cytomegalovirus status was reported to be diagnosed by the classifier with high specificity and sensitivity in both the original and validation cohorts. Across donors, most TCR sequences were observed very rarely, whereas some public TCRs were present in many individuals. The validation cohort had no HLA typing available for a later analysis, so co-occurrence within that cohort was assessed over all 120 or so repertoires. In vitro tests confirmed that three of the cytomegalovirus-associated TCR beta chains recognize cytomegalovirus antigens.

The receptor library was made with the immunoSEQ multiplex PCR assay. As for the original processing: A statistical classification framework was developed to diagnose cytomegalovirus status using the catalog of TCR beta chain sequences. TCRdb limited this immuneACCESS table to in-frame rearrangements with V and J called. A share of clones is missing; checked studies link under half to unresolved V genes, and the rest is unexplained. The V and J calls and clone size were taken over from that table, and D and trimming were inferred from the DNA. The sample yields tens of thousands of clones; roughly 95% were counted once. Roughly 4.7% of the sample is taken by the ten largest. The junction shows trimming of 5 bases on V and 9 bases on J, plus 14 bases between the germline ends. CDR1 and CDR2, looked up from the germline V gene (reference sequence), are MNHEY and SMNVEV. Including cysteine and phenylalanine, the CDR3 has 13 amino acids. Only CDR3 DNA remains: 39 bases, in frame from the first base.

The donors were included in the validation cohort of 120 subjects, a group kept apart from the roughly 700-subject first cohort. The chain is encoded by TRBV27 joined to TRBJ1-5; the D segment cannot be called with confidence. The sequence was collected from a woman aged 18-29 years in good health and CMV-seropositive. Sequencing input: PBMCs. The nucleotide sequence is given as TGTGCCAGCAGTGCGTCACGGTTCCGGCCCCAGCATTTT. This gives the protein CASSASRFRPQHF.